The 3 T cell receptor beta chains below come from one sample, sequenced in a study of T cell responses to AZD1222 COVID-19 vaccine. TCRdb's copy holds only in-frame clones and misses some; the assay was immunoSEQ multiplex PCR. The table has some 100,000 clones, 80% to 95% seen once. The specimen comprised peripheral blood, sampled on day 0 of AZD1222 vaccination. These receptors were taken from an adult in good health.

V gene TRBV5-1 combines with J gene TRBJ2-1, with TRBD2 identical over 13 bases. With 4 bases clipped from V and 6 bases from J, the junction kept 4 bases outside the gene matches. The CDR3 sequence is 15 residues long. Looked up from germline, CDR1 is SGHRS and CDR2 is YFSETQ. The CDR3 reads CASSQGTSGTNEQFF. The DNA for the CDR3 is TGCGCCAGCAGCCAGGGGACTAGCGGGACCAATGAGCAGTTCTTC.

This chain joins TRBV10-1 and TRBJ2-5, with 8 positions matching TRBD1. J was trimmed by 2 bases and V by 5 bases; bases with no gene match: 1. Germline V gives CDR1 WNHNN, CDR2 SYGVQD (reference sequence). CDR3 length: 13 residues. CDR3 nucleotide sequence: TGCGCCAGCAGTCGGACAGGGCAAGAGACCCAGTACTTC. Protein sequence: CASSRTGQETQYF.

This clone was seen once. The chain uses TRBV28 and TRBJ1-5, with 7 bases matching TRBD1. Trimming took 5 bases from V and 14 from J; bases not matched to a gene: 18. CDR1 and CDR2 from the germline V gene are MDHEN and SYDVKM. This CDR3 is 15 amino acids long. The CDR3 loop is CASSPTGARLVNEHF. CDR3 coding DNA: TGTGCCAGCAGTCCTACAGGGGCCCGCCTTGTTAATGAGCATTTT.